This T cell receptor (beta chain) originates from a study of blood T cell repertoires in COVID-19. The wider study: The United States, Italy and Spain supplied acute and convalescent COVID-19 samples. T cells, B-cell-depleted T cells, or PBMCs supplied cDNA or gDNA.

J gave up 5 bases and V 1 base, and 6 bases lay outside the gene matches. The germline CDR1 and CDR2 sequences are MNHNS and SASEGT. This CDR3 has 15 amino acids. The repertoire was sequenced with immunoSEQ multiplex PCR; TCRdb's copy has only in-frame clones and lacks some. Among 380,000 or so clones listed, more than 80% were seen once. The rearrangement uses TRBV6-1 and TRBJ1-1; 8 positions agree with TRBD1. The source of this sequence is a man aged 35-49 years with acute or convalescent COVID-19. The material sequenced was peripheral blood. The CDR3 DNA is TGTGCCAGCAGTGAAGGAATCAGGGGGCAAACTGAAGCTTTCTTT. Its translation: CASSEGIRGQTEAFF.